The TCR beta chain described here comes from a study of CD8 T cells in Susac syndrome. With random hexamers, roughly 0.5 to 1 ug RNA was reverse transcribed. TCRdb used MiXCR to reprocess the immunoSEQ multiplex PCR reads, holding one entry per CDR3 protein. In the table there are under 200,000 distinct CDR3 sequences, approximately 95% of which are singletons. The CDR3 sequence is 12 residues long. Trimming shortened V by 5 bases and J by 3 bases, and 7 bases separated the two germline ends. The TCR sequence derives from a human donor in good health. The specimen sequenced was CD4+ T cells from PBMCs. The chain employs TRBV12-3 or TRBV12-4 and TRBJ2-5, with unresolved D. CDR3 DNA sequence: TGTGCCAGCAGTACCGGTAAAGAGACCCAGTACTTC. It codes for CASSTGKETQYF.